The 25 T cell receptor beta chains in this list originate from one sample, sequenced in a study of blood T cell repertoires in COVID-19. Only in-frame clones appear in the TCRdb table, and some are missing; sequencing was by immunoSEQ multiplex PCR. Found here are over 150,000 clones, 75% to 90% of them singletons; the top ten hold 6.2%. The specimen was PBMCs or T cells enriched from blood (not recorded which). The receptors come from a man aged 40-49 years who had recovered from COVID-19.

The chain is built from TRBV12-5 and TRBJ1-1, with D hard to call. The length of the CDR3 is 16 residues. Trimming pared 5 bases from V and 0 bases from J, leaving 16 bases between. Germline assignment: CDR1 LGHNT and CDR2 FRNRAP. The CDR3 nucleotides read TGTGCTAGTGGTACGGACCTAACGAGGGTGAACACTGAAGCTTTCTTT. Translating it yields CASGTDLTRVNTEAFF.

The V and J genes are TRBV19 and TRBJ1-1; D unclear. V was clipped by 7 bases and J by 0 bases, with 9 bases between them. Germline V gene lookup returns CDR1 LNHDA and CDR2 SQIVND (reference sequence). The CDR3 is 13 amino acids. The CDR3 coding sequence is TGTGCCAGTAAAGAGGGATTGAACACTGAAGCTTTCTTT. Its translation is CASKEGLNTEAFF.

The chain joins TRBV5-1 to TRBJ1-2; the D is unclear. Trimming removed 0 bases from V and 2 bases from J, with 11 bases in between. Germline-derived CDR1 and CDR2 are SGHRS and YFSETQ. This CDR3 is 15 amino acids long. In DNA form, the CDR3 reads TGCGCCAGCAGCTTGGGGAGGTCTCCGAACTATGGCTACACCTTC. Translating it yields CASSLGRSPNYGYTF.

CDR3 residues: CASSQGTGFSYEQYF. The CDR3 DNA is TGCGCCAGCAGCCAAGGGACAGGGTTTTCCTACGAGCAGTACTTC. V and J are TRBV4-1 and TRBJ2-7; 8 nucleotides agree with TRBD1. The CDR3 has 15 residues. The V gene end was trimmed by 1 base and the J gene end by 1 base; junction bases not matched to a gene: 3. CDR1 and CDR2 (germline): MGHRA, YSYEKL.

The chain combines TRBV6-4 with TRBJ1-6; a weak D match, TRBD1 (6 bases). Germline CDR1 reads MRHNA; CDR2 reads SNTAGT. Trimming stripped 3 bases from V and 7 bases from J, with 10 bases between. CDR3 length: 14 amino acids. CDR3 bases: TGTGCCAGCAGTGAATCAGGGGCCAATTCACCCCTCCACTTT. Its translation is CASSESGANSPLHF.

The chain recombines TRBV7-9 with TRBJ1-1; TRBD1 might be the D (5 bases). This CDR3 has 16 residues. The V gene lost 2 bases and the J gene lost 2 bases, with 15 bases spanning the gap. Germline assignment: CDR1 SEHNR and CDR2 FQNEAQ (reference sequence). The CDR3 coding sequence is TGTGCCAGCAGCTTACTGAACGGGGGAGGTAACACTGAAGCTTTCTTT. Its translation is CASSLLNGGGNTEAFF. The variable domain in full, completed from reference TRBV7-9 and TRBJ1-1, reads DTGVSQNPRHKITKRGQNVTFRCDPISEHNRLYWYRQTLGQGPEFLTYFQNEAQLEKSRLLSDRFSAERPKGSFSTLEIQRTEQGDSAMYLCASSLLNGGGNTEAFFGQGTRLTVV.

The chain uses TRBV6-2 or TRBV6-3 and TRBJ1-1; D is uncertain. Per germline, CDR1 MNHEY and CDR2 SVGEGT. V was trimmed by 2 bases and J by 2 bases, leaving 9 bases between them. The CDR3 is 14 residues long. This CDR3 reads CASSYAAANTEAFF. DNA for the CDR3: TGTGCCAGCAGTTACGCGGCTGCCAACACTGAAGCTTTCTTT.

The V gene is TRBV2, the J gene TRBJ1-5, with D hard to call. V lost 2 bases to trimming and J lost 6 bases, with 14 bases between them. The CDR3 runs 15 residues. From germline, CDR1 is SNHLY and CDR2 FYNNEI. CDR3 sequence reads: CASSERPEEGQPQHF. The CDR3 nucleotides are TGTGCCAGCAGTGAAAGGCCTGAGGAGGGTCAGCCCCAGCATTTT.

Here the CDR3 DNA reads TGCAGTGCAAGACTAATTGACGAGCAGTACTTC. This encodes CSARLIDEQYF. This sequence joins TRBV20-1 and TRBJ2-7, with D perhaps matching TRBD2 (5 bases). Trimming left V 6 bases short and J 5 bases short, with 11 bases between. This CDR3 contains 11 residues. Germline V lookup: CDR1 DFQATT, CDR2 SNEGSKA (reference sequence).

The rearrangement uses TRBV28 and TRBJ1-6; D unclear. V was cut by 4 bases and J by 11 bases, with 15 bases left in between. Germline V gene sequence: CDR1 MDHEN, CDR2 SYDVKM. CDR3 length equals 14 residues. CDR3 region: CASSSAERGTPLHF. CDR3 sequence (DNA): TGTGCCAGCAGTTCTGCAGAACGAGGGACACCCCTCCACTTT.

The chain combines TRBV11-3 with TRBJ1-6, with D perhaps matching TRBD1 (5 bases). V dropped 2 bases and J dropped 8 bases, with 16 bases sitting between them. This CDR3 comprises 16 residues. The germline CDR1 and CDR2 sequences are SGHNT and YENEEA. This CDR3 reads CASSLQDTRVDSPLHF. In DNA, the CDR3 is TGTGCCAGCAGCTTACAGGACACTCGGGTAGATTCACCCCTCCACTTT.

This clone was found a few times. One junction end does not reproduce the germline sequence, and a read error may be involved. V and J are TRBV6-1 and TRBJ1-4, with 7 bases matching TRBD1. Germline V gene sequence: CDR1 MNHNS, CDR2 SASEGT. The CDR3 is 14 residues long. CDR3 protein: CASSEGGNGEKLFF. The CDR3 DNA follows: TGTGCCAGCAGCGAAGGGGGCAACGGTGAAAAACTGTTTTTT.

This clone showed up just once. This rearrangement joins TRBV25-1 to TRBJ1-2, with 8 bases aligning to TRBD1. The trim removed 3 bases at V and 4 bases at J, leaving 7 bases unmatched. The length of the CDR3 is 15 residues. Germline loops: CDR1 MGHDK, CDR2 SYGVNS. The CDR3 region is CASSDTGGLLYGYTF. CDR3 coding DNA: TGTGCCAGCAGTGACACAGGGGGTCTCCTCTATGGCTACACCTTC.

This clone was counted between two and nine times. The chain joins TRBV2 to TRBJ1-3; D unresolved. This CDR3 comprises 14 residues. Germline V gene sequence: CDR1 SNHLY, CDR2 FYNNEI. V was pared by 4 bases and J by 1 base, with 8 bases between. The CDR3 here is CASSGPLSGNTIYF. The DNA for the CDR3 is TGTGCCAGCAGTGGGCCTTTATCTGGAAACACCATATATTTT.

The chain carries TRBV19 and TRBJ1-3; 7 bases align to TRBD1. The CDR3 loop spans 17 amino acids. Germline CDR1 and CDR2: LNHDA and SQIVND (reference sequence). The ends lost 7 bases at V and 0 bases at J; junction bases unmatched: 12. Here the CDR3 reads CASKSRGRLDSGNTIYF. Written as DNA, the CDR3 is TGTGCCAGTAAATCCAGGGGGAGGCTCGACTCTGGAAACACCATATATTTT. The full variable domain, with the rest looked up from reference TRBV19 and TRBJ1-3, is DGGITQSPKYLFRKEGQNVTLSCEQNLNHDAMYWYRQDPGQGLRLIYYSQIVNDFQKGDIAEGYSVSREKKESFPLTVTSAQKNPTAFYLCASKSRGRLDSGNTIYFGEGSWLTVV.

The genes are TRBV28 and TRBJ2-5; no definite D call. V shed 6 bases and J shed 6 bases, with 14 bases lying between them. CDR1 is MDHEN, CDR2 SYDVKM, per germline. The CDR3 loop spans 13 amino acids. CDR3 DNA sequence: TGTGCCAGCAGGTTAGGCGGTAAAAAGACCCAGTACTTC. Protein sequence: CASRLGGKKTQYF.

The CDR3 nucleotides are TGCAGTGCTAGAGAGTTAAATGAGCAGTTCTTC. Its translation: CSARELNEQFF. This chain joins TRBV20-1 and TRBJ2-1; D gene uncertain. Per germline, CDR1 DFQATT and CDR2 SNEGSKA (reference sequence). Trimming pared 0 bases from V and 7 bases from J, leaving 4 bases between. The CDR3 spans 11 residues.

This clone came up once. This chain connects TRBV29-1 to TRBJ2-7; 8 nucleotides line up with TRBD1. V was pared by 1 base and J by 3 bases, with 11 bases of the junction left unmatched. This CDR3 is built from 16 residues. The V gene's germline CDR1 is SQVTM and CDR2 ANQGSEA. Written as DNA, the CDR3 is TGCAGCGTTGAAGGGCCCCACAGGGGGTTGAACTACGAGCAGTACTTC. It specifies CSVEGPHRGLNYEQYF.

The chain uses TRBV28 and TRBJ1-1; D call uncertain. Germline assignment: CDR1 MDHEN and CDR2 SYDVKM. The CDR3 is 14 residues long. Trimming took 6 bases from V and 0 from J, leaving 11 bases between them. The CDR3 sequence is CASSPSTLNTEAFF. The CDR3 DNA is TGTGCCAGCAGCCCCTCTACGTTGAACACTGAAGCTTTCTTT.

The V and J genes are TRBV3-1 (or the pseudogene TRBV3-2) and TRBJ2-1; possibly TRBD2 for D (5 bases). V shed 4 bases and J shed 0 bases, with 25 bases lying between them. The CDR3 has 20 residues. Germline-derived CDR1 and CDR2 are LGHDT and YNNKEL (reference sequence). CDR3 in DNA: TGTGCCAGCAGCCTCCGCGGTGGTAGCGTGGGATCGGGCTCCTACAATGAGCAGTTCTTC. Translation: CASSLRGGSVGSGSYNEQFF.

V gene TRBV12-3 or TRBV12-4 combines with J gene TRBJ1-4, with D unresolved. This CDR3 contains 12 residues. Trimming left V 10 bases short and J 5 bases short, with 11 bases between. The CDR3 here is CATTGGNEKLFF. In nucleotides, the CDR3 is TGTGCCACCACGGGAGGGAATGAAAAACTGTTTTTT.

The gene calls are TRBV5-5 and TRBJ2-2; 7 bases fit TRBD1. The CDR3 contains 14 residues. With V trimmed by 2 bases and J by 3 bases, 1 base remained unmatched. From germline, CDR1 is SGHKS and CDR2 YYEKEE (reference sequence). CDR3 DNA: TGTGCCAGCAGCTTACAGGGGTACACCGGGGAGCTGTTTTTT. Residues: CASSLQGYTGELFF.

This chain joins TRBV5-1 and TRBJ2-3, with 10 bases fitting TRBD1. The CDR3 spans 16 residues. J gave up 6 bases and V 5 bases, and 12 bases lay outside the gene matches. CDR1 and CDR2 (germline): SGHRS, YFSETQ. CDR3: CASSTISGTGADTQYF. CDR3 coding DNA: TGCGCCAGCAGTACTATCTCCGGGACAGGGGCGGATACGCAGTATTTT.

V usage is TRBV29-1 and J usage is TRBJ1-3, with unresolved D. Per the germline V gene, CDR1 is SQVTM and CDR2 is ANQGSEA. The CDR3 consists of 16 residues. The V end lost 6 bases, the J end lost 3 bases, and 21 bases lay between the germline ends. CDR3 DNA sequence: TGCAGCGTCGACGGACGGAGCTCCGAGGGTGGAAACACCATATATTTT. Residues: CSVDGRSSEGGNTIYF.

The rearrangement joins TRBV7-2 to TRBJ2-1; TRBD2 aligns across 9 bases. Trimming took 1 base from V and 15 from J; bases not matched to a gene: 7. Germline V gene lookup returns CDR1 SGHTA and CDR2 FQGNSA. The CDR3 runs to 13 residues. The CDR3 loop reads CASSLGPAGGTFF. DNA for the CDR3: TGTGCCAGCAGCTTAGGGCCAGCGGGGGGTACGTTCTTC.